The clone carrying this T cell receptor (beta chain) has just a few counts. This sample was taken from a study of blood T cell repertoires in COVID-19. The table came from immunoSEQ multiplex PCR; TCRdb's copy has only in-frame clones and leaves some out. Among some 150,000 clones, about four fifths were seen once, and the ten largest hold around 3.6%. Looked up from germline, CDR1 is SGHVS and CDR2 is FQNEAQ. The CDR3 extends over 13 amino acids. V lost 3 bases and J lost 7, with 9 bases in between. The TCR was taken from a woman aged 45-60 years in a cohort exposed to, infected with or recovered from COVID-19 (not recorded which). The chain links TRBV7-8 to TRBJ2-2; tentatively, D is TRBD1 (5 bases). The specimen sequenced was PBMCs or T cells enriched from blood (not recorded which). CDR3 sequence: CASSFTRDGELFF. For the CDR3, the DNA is TGTGCCAGCAGCTTTACCAGGGACGGGGAGCTGTTTTTT.